A selection of T cell receptor beta chains follows, all from one sample in a study of shared clonotypes between healthy human individuals. Produced via immunoSEQ multiplex PCR; TCRdb's table is partial and in-frame only. The profile shows around 700,000 clones, 72% of them singletons. Sequencing was performed on memory CD4+ T cells sorted from blood. These receptors came from a woman aged 30 to 39 in good health. CDR3s include the opening cysteine and the closing phenylalanine or tryptophan. The order of the fields is J gene, D gene, clone size, V gene, CDR3 DNA, CDR3 protein. D genes are given only for firm matches. A clone size is listed for some rows: how often the clone was seen (once, few, many), or a class if it is expanded.

TRBJ1-2	-	few	TRBV18	TGTGCCAGCTTAGGGGACGGAGCCTATGGCTACACCTTC	CASLGDGAYGYTF
TRBJ2-7	TRBD1	-	TRBV7-9	TGTGCCAGCAGCTCTACAGGGGTTTCGGACGAGCAGTACTTC	CASSSTGVSDEQYF
TRBJ1-1	-	once	TRBV29-1	TGCAGCGTCACAAACACTGAAGCTTTCTTT	CSVTNTEAFF
TRBJ2-7	TRBD1	few	TRBV18	TGTGCCAGCTCACCACCCGTAGGGGGCTCGCAGTACTTC	CASSPPVGGSQYF
TRBJ2-1	-	-	TRBV9	TGTGCCAGCAGCACTTCCTCGTGGGAGCAGTTCTTC	CASSTSSWEQFF
TRBJ2-6	TRBD2	-	TRBV7-8	TGTGCCAGCAGCTTGGGGGCTAGCGGGTATCTCTCTGGGGCCAACGTCCTGACTTTC	CASSLGASGYLSGANVLTF
TRBJ1-1	-	few	TRBV19	TGTGCCAGTATCCTCCGGGGTGCAGCTGAAGCTTTCTTT	CASILRGAAEAFF
TRBJ1-2	-	-	TRBV7-8	TGTGCCAGCAGCTCACAGGGTTTCTATGGCTACACCTTC	CASSSQGFYGYTF
TRBJ2-2	-	-	TRBV5-4	TGTGCCAGCAGCTTGGGGGGAAACACCGGGGAGCTGTTTTTT	CASSLGGNTGELFF
TRBJ2-1	-	-	TRBV21-1	TGTGCCAGCAAAACTAGCGGGAGCGGGGAGCAGTTCTTC	CASKTSGSGEQFF
TRBJ2-5	-	-	TRBV18	TGTGCCAGCTCACCGAGTCAGGGTTTGTCAGAGACCCAGTACTTC	CASSPSQGLSETQYF
TRBJ1-2	TRBD1	few	TRBV19	TGTGCCAGTAGTACTCCCGGGACAGGGTCTGTGGGCTACACCTTC	CASSTPGTGSVGYTF
TRBJ1-4	-	-	TRBV29-1	TGCAGCGTTGGGGGGACGGATACTAATGAAAAACTGTTTTTT	CSVGGTDTNEKLFF
TRBJ2-7	TRBD2	-	TRBV5-1	TGCGCCAGCAGCACGGGACTAGCGGAGGGCTACGAGCAGTACTTC	CASSTGLAEGYEQYF
TRBJ1-2	-	-	TRBV7-6	TGTGCCAGCAGCCTTGCCACTCCTCGTCCGGGCGGGGGTGGTTATGGCTACACCTTC	CASSLATPRPGGGGYGYTF
TRBJ1-2	-	few	TRBV6-1	TGTGCCAGCAGTGAAGGACAGGACGATGGCTACACCTTC	CASSEGQDDGYTF
TRBJ2-5	TRBD2	-	TRBV9	TGTGCCAGCAGCGTATCCGGGAGGGCCGGGGAGACCCAGTACTTC	CASSVSGRAGETQYF
TRBJ2-2	-	-	TRBV6-6	TGTGCCAGCAGTTATGCAGGCTACACCGGGGAGCTGTTTTTT	CASSYAGYTGELFF
TRBJ2-5	-	once	TRBV29-1	TGCAGCATGAGACCGGGACGGCACCAAGAGACCCAGTACTTC	CSMRPGRHQETQYF
TRBJ2-2	-	-	TRBV5-1	TGCGCCAGCAGCTTGGGGGGCAGGGCGAACACCGGGGAGCTGTTTTTT	CASSLGGRANTGELFF
TRBJ1-4	-	-	TRBV5-1	TGCGCCAGCAGCTTCGGGCCTGGGGGTGAAAAACTGTTTTTT	CASSFGPGGEKLFF
TRBJ2-3	TRBD2	-	TRBV7-2	TGTGCCAGCAGCTTAGTTTTTGGGACTAGAGATACGCAGTATTTT	CASSLVFGTRDTQYF